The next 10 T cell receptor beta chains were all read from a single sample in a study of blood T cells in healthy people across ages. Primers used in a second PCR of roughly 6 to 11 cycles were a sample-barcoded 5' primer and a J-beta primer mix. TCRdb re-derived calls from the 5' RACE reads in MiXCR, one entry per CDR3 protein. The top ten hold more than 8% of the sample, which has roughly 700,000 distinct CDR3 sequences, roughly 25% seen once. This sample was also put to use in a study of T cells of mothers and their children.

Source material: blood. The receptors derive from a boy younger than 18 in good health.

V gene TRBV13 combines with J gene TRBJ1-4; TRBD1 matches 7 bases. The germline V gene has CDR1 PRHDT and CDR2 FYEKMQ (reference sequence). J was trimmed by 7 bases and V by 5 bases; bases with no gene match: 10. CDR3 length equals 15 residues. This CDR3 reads CASSGSGTAGEKLFF. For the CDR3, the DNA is TGTGCCAGCAGCGGATCCGGGACAGCCGGTGAAAAACTGTTTTTT.

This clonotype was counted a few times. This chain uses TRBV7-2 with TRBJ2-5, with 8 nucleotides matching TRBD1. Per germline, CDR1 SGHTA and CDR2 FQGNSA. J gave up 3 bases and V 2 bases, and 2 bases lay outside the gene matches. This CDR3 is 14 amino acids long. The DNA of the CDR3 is TGTGCCAGCAGCTTAACGACAGGGGAAGAGACCCAGTACTTC. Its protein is CASSLTTGEETQYF. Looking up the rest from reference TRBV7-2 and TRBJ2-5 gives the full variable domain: GAGVSQSPSNKVTEKGKDVELRCDPISGHTALYWYRQSLGQGLEFLIYFQGNSAPDKSGLPSDRFSAERTGGSVSTLTIQRTQQEDSAVYLCASSLTTGEETQYFGPGTRLLVL.

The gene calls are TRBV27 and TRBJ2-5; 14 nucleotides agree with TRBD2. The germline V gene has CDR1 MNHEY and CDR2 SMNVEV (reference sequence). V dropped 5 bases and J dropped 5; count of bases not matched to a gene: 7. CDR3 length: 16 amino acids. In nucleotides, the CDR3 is TGTGCCAGCAGTGCCTTGGGACTAGCGGGAGTGGAGACCCAGTACTTC. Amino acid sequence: CASSALGLAGVETQYF.

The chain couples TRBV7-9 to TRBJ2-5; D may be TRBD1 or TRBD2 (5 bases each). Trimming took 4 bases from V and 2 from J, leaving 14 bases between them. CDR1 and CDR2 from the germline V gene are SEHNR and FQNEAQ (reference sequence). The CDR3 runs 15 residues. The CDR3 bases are TGTGCCAGCAGCTCCGGACGGGGCCGTCAAGAGACCCAGTACTTC. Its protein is CASSSGRGRQETQYF.

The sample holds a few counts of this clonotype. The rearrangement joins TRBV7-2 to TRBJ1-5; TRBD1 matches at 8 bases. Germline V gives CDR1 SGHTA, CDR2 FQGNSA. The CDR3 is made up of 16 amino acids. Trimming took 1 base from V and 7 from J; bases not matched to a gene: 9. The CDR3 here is CASSLGTGMAGQPQHF. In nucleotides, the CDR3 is TGTGCCAGCAGCTTAGGGACAGGGATGGCGGGACAGCCCCAGCATTTT.

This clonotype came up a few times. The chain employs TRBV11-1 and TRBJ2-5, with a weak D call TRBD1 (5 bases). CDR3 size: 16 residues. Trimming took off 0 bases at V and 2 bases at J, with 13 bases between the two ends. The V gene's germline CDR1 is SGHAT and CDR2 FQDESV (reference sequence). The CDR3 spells CASSLAPRDLQETQYF. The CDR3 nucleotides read TGTGCCAGCAGCTTAGCTCCCAGGGATCTTCAAGAGACCCAGTACTTC. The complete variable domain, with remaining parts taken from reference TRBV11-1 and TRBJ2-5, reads EAEVAQSPRYKITEKSQAVAFWCDPISGHATLYWYRQILGQGPELLVQFQDESVVDDSQLPKDRFSAERLKGVDSTLKIQPAELGDSAMYLCASSLAPRDLQETQYFGPGTRLLVL.

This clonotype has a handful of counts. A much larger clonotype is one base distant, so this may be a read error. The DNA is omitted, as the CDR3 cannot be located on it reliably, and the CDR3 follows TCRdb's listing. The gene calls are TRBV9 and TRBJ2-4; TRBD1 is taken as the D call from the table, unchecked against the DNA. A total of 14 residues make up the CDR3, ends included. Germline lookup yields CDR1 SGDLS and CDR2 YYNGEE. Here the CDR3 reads CASSVGTGINIRYF.

The CDR3 DNA reads TGTGCCAGCAGTTTGCAGGGGGAGTACGAGCAGTACTTC. This gives the protein CASSLQGEYEQYF. V is TRBV27 and J is TRBJ2-7, with 7 bases fitting TRBD1. This CDR3 comprises 13 residues. J lost 4 bases, V lost 3 bases, and 3 bases had no gene match. Germline V CDR1 and CDR2: MNHEY, SMNVEV (reference sequence).

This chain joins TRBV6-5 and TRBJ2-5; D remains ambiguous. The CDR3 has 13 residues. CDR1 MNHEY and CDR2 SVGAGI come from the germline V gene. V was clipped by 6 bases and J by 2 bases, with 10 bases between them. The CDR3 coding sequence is TGTGCCAGCAGATCTACAGTGCAAGAGACCCAGTACTTC. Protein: CASRSTVQETQYF.

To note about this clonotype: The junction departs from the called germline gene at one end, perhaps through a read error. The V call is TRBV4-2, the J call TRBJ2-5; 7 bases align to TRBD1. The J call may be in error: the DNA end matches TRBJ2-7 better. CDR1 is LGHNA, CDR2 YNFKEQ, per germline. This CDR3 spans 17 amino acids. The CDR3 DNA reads TGTACCAGCAGCCAAGATCTTTGGGACAGAGGATCCTACGAGCAGTACTTC. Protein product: CTSSQDLWDRGSYEQYF.